This T cell receptor beta chain was sequenced during a study of blood T cells in healthy people across ages. Sample-barcoded 5' priming and a J-beta primer mix drove a second PCR of roughly 7 to 11 cycles. Template switching added a 12-random-nucleotide identifier to every cDNA molecule. MiXCR was run by TCRdb on the 5' RACE reads, yielding one entry per CDR3 protein. The sample has more than 1,000,000 distinct CDR3 sequences; under 30% are singletons. This clonotype was seen only a few times. Its antigen is undetermined. Findings and limits, study-wide: While age rose, TCR beta diversity per million T cells dropped in a roughly linear way.

Germline V gene data show CDR1 as LGHDT and CDR2 as YNNKEL (reference sequence). V lost 4 bases, J lost 4 bases, and 13 bases lay in between. The CDR3 covers 14 residues. The same specimen was also included in a second study, on T cells of mothers and their children.

Sequencing was carried out using blood. The sequence was collected from a girl aged 2 to 9 in good health. J is TRBJ1-2 and V is TRBV3-1, with D unresolved. CDR3: CASSPIAGVYGYTF. The DNA of the CDR3 is TGTGCCAGCAGCCCGATAGCCGGAGTCTATGGCTACACCTTC.